Described below is a single T cell receptor beta chain sequence and its context. The CDR3 runs 13 residues. The record originates from a study of blood T cell repertoires in COVID-19. About the research overall: COVID-19 samples collected from the United States, Italy and Spain covered acute and convalescent phases. PBMCs, B-cell-depleted T cells, or T cells provided the cDNA or gDNA that made up the material.

Clinical history as reported by participants underpinned cohort assignment. All recovered Cohort 3 donors got two negative PCRs, got clearance, or saw symptom resolution. Sequencing used immunoSEQ multiplex PCR; TCRdb keeps in-frame clones, though not all of them. The table lists some 460,000 clones, about nine tenths of them singletons. The receptor was isolated from a woman younger than 30 who had recovered from COVID-19. Sequences were obtained from PBMCs or T cells enriched from blood (not recorded which). This chain joins TRBV21-1 and TRBJ1-2; TRBD1 is the table's D call, not checked against the DNA. TRBV21-1 is reported as a pseudogene. This CDR3 reads CASPGQGYYGYTF. CDR3 coding DNA: TGTGCCAGCCCTGGACAGGGGTACTATGGCTACACCTTC.